These T cell receptor beta chains were read from a single sample in a study of blood T cell repertoires in COVID-19. Sequenced by immunoSEQ multiplex PCR; TCRdb stores in-frame clones only, minus some. The data show about 340,000 clones, around four fifths seen once. What was sequenced was peripheral blood. These TCRs come from a young man with active or convalescent COVID-19. CDR3s include the opening cysteine and the closing phenylalanine or tryptophan. The D gene is left open where the match is weak. For some rows the clone size is stated as once, few or many, or as a class when expanded; others skip it.

V	size	D	J	CDR3	DNA
TRBV2	-	TRBD2	TRBJ2-1	CASRLAVPGSRGNNEQFF	TGTGCCAGCAGACTAGCGGTCCCGGGGTCTCGGGGGAACAATGAGCAGTTCTTC
TRBV18	few	-	TRBJ1-2	CASSPLGEGYTF	TGTGCCAGCTCACCATTAGGGGAAGGCTACACCTTC
TRBV28	few	-	TRBJ1-3	CASTSPGNTIYF	TGTGCCAGCACGAGTCCTGGAAACACCATATATTTT
TRBV5-4	-	-	TRBJ1-2	CASSRLDGYTF	TGTGCCAGCAGCCGACTGGATGGCTACACCTTC
TRBV3-1/TRBV3-2	-	-	TRBJ1-1	CASSQGLPGRENTEAFF	TGTGCCAGCAGCCAAGGCCTCCCCGGACGGGAGAACACTGAAGCTTTCTTT
TRBV2	-	TRBD1	TRBJ2-5	CASSWGQGQGPRETQYF	TGTGCCAGCAGTTGGGGCCAGGGACAGGGGCCGAGGGAGACCCAGTACTTC
TRBV18	-	TRBD2	TRBJ2-7	CASSPLGLAADYEQYF	TGTGCCAGCTCACCACTGGGACTAGCGGCCGACTACGAGCAGTACTTC
TRBV21-1	-	-	TRBJ1-1	CASSKASAEAFF	TGTGCCAGCAGCAAAGCGAGTGCTGAAGCTTTCTTT
TRBV5-4	-	TRBD1	TRBJ2-5	CASTRTGRGETQYF	TGTGCCAGCACACGGACAGGTCGAGGAGAGACCCAGTACTTC
TRBV2	-	-	TRBJ2-7	CASLATEPGLYEQYF	TGTGCCAGTCTTGCGACCGAGCCTGGGCTCTACGAGCAGTACTTC
TRBV5-4	-	-	TRBJ2-3	CASSEGRETDTQYF	TGTGCCAGCAGCGAGGGACGGGAGACAGATACGCAGTATTTT
TRBV28	-	TRBD1	TRBJ2-7	CASSLQGEAYEQYF	TGTGCCAGCAGCTTGCAGGGGGAAGCCTACGAGCAGTACTTC
TRBV30	-	TRBD1	TRBJ2-3	CAYTRDRGSDTQYF	TGTGCCTACACCCGGGACAGGGGTTCAGATACGCAGTATTTT
TRBV6-5	-	TRBD2	TRBJ2-1	CASSYSGLGFNEQFF	TGTGCCAGCAGTTACTCGGGACTAGGGTTTAATGAGCAGTTCTTC
TRBV5-1	-	-	TRBJ2-1	CASSLASSDEQFF	TGCGCCAGCAGCCTTGCCTCATCGGATGAGCAGTTCTTC
TRBV7-3	-	-	TRBJ1-1	CASTLLRGTFF	TGTGCCAGCACCCTCCTTCGGGGGACTTTCTTT
TRBV11-3	-	TRBD1	TRBJ1-3	CASSSTGGADGNTIYF	TGTGCCAGCAGCTCAACAGGGGGCGCGGATGGAAACACCATATATTTT
TRBV12-3/TRBV12-4	-	TRBD2	TRBJ2-1	CASSLSVAAGGFF	TGTGCCAGCAGTTTATCGGTAGCAGCGGGAGGGTTCTTC
TRBV18	-	TRBD2	TRBJ2-7	CASSGVAGPYEQYF	TGTGCCAGCTCAGGGGTAGCGGGGCCCTACGAGCAGTACTTC
TRBV10-3	-	-	TRBJ1-3	CAISESRGGPGNTIYF	TGTGCCATCAGTGAGTCACGGGGGGGCCCTGGAAACACCATATATTTT
TRBV4-1	once	-	TRBJ2-7	CASSHGRAKRAIVDEQYF	TGCGCCAGCAGCCACGGGCGCGCCAAGCGGGCCATTGTAGACGAGCAGTACTTC
TRBV6-1	-	TRBD1	TRBJ1-2	CASSVTGGSKEADGYTF	TGTGCCAGCAGTGTAACAGGGGGCTCGAAGGAGGCGGATGGCTACACCTTC
TRBV15	-	TRBD2	TRBJ2-1	CATSPLAGRYNEQFF	TGTGCCACCAGTCCCTTAGCGGGTAGGTACAATGAGCAGTTCTTC
TRBV15	-	TRBD1	TRBJ2-1	CATSLDRERNEQFF	TGTGCCACCAGCTTAGACAGGGAAAGGAATGAGCAGTTCTTC
TRBV7-3	-	TRBD1	TRBJ2-1	CASSPWGTGNNEQFF	TGTGCCAGCAGCCCCTGGGGGACAGGGAACAATGAGCAGTTCTTC
TRBV11-2	-	TRBD2	TRBJ2-3	CASSLLGGGAADTQYF	TGTGCCAGCAGCCTCCTCGGCGGGGGGGCGGCAGATACGCAGTATTTT
TRBV10-1	few	TRBD2	TRBJ2-7	CASSARLTSGRLYEQYF	TGCGCCAGCAGTGCGCGTCTCACTAGCGGGAGACTCTACGAGCAGTACTTC
TRBV27	once	-	TRBJ2-3	CASSWRSDSLGQYF	TGTGCCAGCAGTTGGAGATCAGATTCCCTAGGGCAGTATTTT
TRBV14	-	TRBD1	TRBJ1-4	CASSQGTGIFEKLFF	TGTGCCAGCAGCCAAGGGACAGGAATTTTCGAAAAACTGTTTTTT
TRBV7-9	-	-	TRBJ1-5	CASSLRGFGQPQHF	TGTGCCAGCAGCTTACGGGGTTTTGGTCAGCCCCAGCATTTT
TRBV19	-	-	TRBJ1-2	CASSIAAGVYGYTF	TGTGCCAGTAGTATAGCGGCAGGGGTCTATGGCTACACCTTC
TRBV30	-	-	TRBJ2-7	CAWNTVSYEQYF	TGTGCCTGGAATACAGTTTCCTACGAGCAGTACTTC
TRBV6-2/TRBV6-3	-	-	TRBJ2-7	CASSYGPTYEQYF	TGTGCCAGCAGTTATGGGCCGACCTACGAGCAGTACTTC
TRBV19	-	-	TRBJ1-1	CASSGRGETEAFF	TGTGCCAGTAGTGGCAGGGGAGAGACTGAAGCTTTCTTT
TRBV6-5	-	-	TRBJ1-2	CASSYTSSYGYTF	TGTGCCAGCAGTTACACTTCGTCCTATGGCTACACCTTC
TRBV19	-	-	TRBJ2-3	CATKRGQGGTDTQYF	TGTGCCACCAAGAGGGGACAAGGGGGTACAGATACGCAGTATTTT
TRBV20-1	once	TRBD2	TRBJ2-1	CSASKGGSRANEQFF	TGCAGTGCTAGTAAAGGCGGGAGTAGGGCCAATGAGCAGTTCTTC
TRBV25-1	-	TRBD1	TRBJ1-2	CASSPSGGYYGYTF	TGTGCCAGCAGTCCCTCAGGGGGGTACTATGGCTACACCTTC
TRBV9	-	TRBD2	TRBJ2-3	CASSGRTSGGVNTDTQYF	TGTGCCAGCAGCGGCCGGACTAGCGGGGGGGTGAATACAGATACGCAGTATTTT
TRBV24-1	-	TRBD2	TRBJ2-3	CATALAGGTDTQYF	TGTGCCACCGCACTAGCGGGGGGCACAGATACGCAGTATTTT
TRBV29-1	-	TRBD2	TRBJ2-1	CSVVGGAYNEQFF	TGCAGCGTTGTGGGGGGGGCCTACAATGAGCAGTTCTTC
TRBV2	-	-	TRBJ2-2	CASSEVGGLFF	TGTGCCAGCAGTGAAGTGGGAGGGCTGTTTTTT
TRBV11-3	-	TRBD2	TRBJ2-5	CASSPRGGKETQYF	TGTGCCAGCAGCCCCCGGGGGGGGAAGGAGACCCAGTACTTC
TRBV7-9	-	TRBD2	TRBJ2-3	CASRGLAASKGQDTQYF	TGTGCCAGCAGAGGACTAGCGGCCTCCAAAGGCCAAGATACGCAGTATTTT
TRBV5-1	-	-	TRBJ2-7	CASSLALALEGEQYF	TGCGCCAGCAGCTTGGCACTAGCCCTCGAGGGCGAGCAGTACTTC
TRBV7-9	-	-	TRBJ1-2	CASSLEGYYGYTF	TGTGCCAGCAGCTTGGAGGGGTACTATGGCTACACCTTC
TRBV11-3	-	TRBD2	TRBJ2-5	CASSLGGLAGTKETQYF	TGTGCCAGCAGCCTGGGGGGGCTAGCGGGAACTAAAGAGACCCAGTACTTC
TRBV13	-	TRBD2	TRBJ2-4	CASSPRGGLAKNIQYF	TGTGCCAGCAGCCCCCGGGGGGGCCTAGCCAAAAACATTCAGTACTTC
TRBV5-1	-	-	TRBJ1-1	CASSYGGSLNTEAFF	TGCGCCAGCAGCTATGGGGGCAGTCTGAACACTGAAGCTTTCTTT
TRBV4-1	-	-	TRBJ2-7	CASSQSRTGRLEQYF	TGCGCCAGCAGCCAATCCCGAACAGGGAGACTCGAGCAGTACTTC
TRBV7-9	-	-	TRBJ2-1	CASRPSLGEDEQFF	TGTGCCAGCAGACCCTCCCTAGGGGAGGATGAGCAGTTCTTC
TRBV19	once	-	TRBJ1-1	CASSGQLMNTEAFF	TGTGCCAGTAGCGGACAGCTGATGAACACTGAAGCTTTCTTT
TRBV4-3	-	-	TRBJ1-4	CASSSYRAEKLFF	TGCGCCAGCAGCTCTTACAGGGCCGAAAAACTGTTTTTT
TRBV11-2	-	-	TRBJ2-2	CASSFGGELFF	TGTGCCAGCAGCTTCGGGGGGGAGCTGTTTTTT
TRBV4-1	-	-	TRBJ1-3	CASSQDDGETGNTIYF	TGCGCCAGCAGCCAAGATGACGGGGAAACTGGAAACACCATATATTTT
TRBV6-5	-	TRBD1	TRBJ2-2	CASSTGTGNTGELFF	TGTGCCAGCAGTACCGGGACAGGGAACACCGGGGAGCTGTTTTTT
TRBV9	-	-	TRBJ2-3	CASSPGMDTQYF	TGTGCCAGCAGCCCCGGGATGGATACGCAGTATTTT
TRBV10-3	-	-	TRBJ2-1	CAIRGSMDSYNEQFF	TGTGCCATCAGGGGCAGTATGGACTCCTACAATGAGCAGTTCTTC
TRBV7-2	-	-	TRBJ2-3	CASSPNPEDTQYF	TGTGCCAGCAGCCCCAACCCCGAGGATACGCAGTATTTT
TRBV4-3	-	TRBD2	TRBJ2-2	CASSQARTSGKGTNTGELFF	TGCGCCAGCAGCCAGGCTAGGACTAGCGGGAAAGGAACGAACACCGGGGAGCTGTTTTTT